A single sample is the source of the 6 T cell receptor beta chains below, sequenced in a study of cytomegalovirus exposure and HLA in healthy donors (dated by TCRdb to about 2017). Libraries came from the immunoSEQ multiplex PCR assay. For the multiplex PCR, a mixture combining 60 forward primers for TCR Vbeta segments and 13 reverse primers for TCR Jbeta segments was used. This is the immuneACCESS table as TCRdb keeps it, with only in-frame sequences that have V and J called. A part of the clones is gone; compared with another copy, unresolved V genes explain less than half, and the rest is unexplained. The sample table shows fewer than 250,000 clones, and less than 85% are seen once. The ten largest clones add up to under 0.25% of the sample. The source material was PBMCs. These receptor sequences come from a girl aged 2 to 9 in good health and CMV-seronegative.

The V and J genes are TRBV5-1 and TRBJ2-5; 7 bases align to TRBD1. The CDR3 loop spans 14 amino acids. V lost 1 base, J lost 4 bases, and 4 bases stayed unmatched. The germline CDR1 and CDR2 sequences are SGHRS and YFSETQ. The CDR3 here is CASSLPPGGETQYF. CDR3 in DNA: TGCGCCAGCAGCTTGCCCCCAGGGGGAGAGACCCAGTACTTC.

This clone was detected a few times. The chain carries TRBV6-5 and TRBJ1-1, with 7 bases lining up with TRBD1. The trim removed 2 bases at V and 4 bases at J, leaving 4 bases unmatched. The germline V gene encodes CDR1 MNHEY and CDR2 SVGAGI. The CDR3 is 14 residues long. CDR3 residues: CASSYQTGVTEAFF. The CDR3 DNA reads TGTGCCAGCAGTTACCAAACAGGGGTCACTGAAGCTTTCTTT.

The chain carries TRBV5-4 and TRBJ2-1; D gene uncertain. Per germline, CDR1 SGHNT and CDR2 YYREEE (reference sequence). V lost 4 bases, J lost 3 bases, and 8 bases lay in between. The CDR3 extends over 13 amino acids. The CDR3 protein is CASSPTSYNEQFF. CDR3 bases: TGTGCCAGCAGCCCAACAAGCTACAATGAGCAGTTCTTC.

In DNA form, the CDR3 reads TGTGCCAGCAGTTCGGGGTGGGATAATTCACCCCTCCACTTT. Its translation is CASSSGWDNSPLHF. This chain links TRBV27 with TRBJ1-6; no clear D gene. CDR1 and CDR2 (germline): MNHEY, SMNVEV (reference sequence). The CDR3 is made up of 14 amino acids. The ends were cut back, 4 bases at V and 5 bases at J, with 9 bases in the middle.

CDR3 region: CASSLALAGMRTDTQYF. The CDR3, as DNA: TGCGCCAGCAGCTTGGCCCTAGCGGGAATGCGCACAGATACGCAGTATTTT. The V gene is TRBV5-1, the J gene TRBJ2-3; 9 bases map to TRBD2. CDR1 is SGHRS, CDR2 YFSETQ, per germline. CDR3 length: 17 amino acids. V was pared by 0 bases and J by 1 base, with 6 bases of the junction left unmatched.

In this sample, this clone turned up a few times. The chain combines TRBV18 with TRBJ1-2, with D hard to call. V was shortened by 2 bases and J by 7 bases, with 11 bases between the two germline ends. Germline V gene sequence: CDR1 KGHSH, CDR2 LQKENI. The CDR3 consists of 13 residues. The CDR3, as DNA: TGTGCCAGCTCACCAACGGAAGAGGCTGGCTACACCTTC. Translated, it gives CASSPTEEAGYTF. The whole variable domain, remainder taken from reference TRBV18 and TRBJ1-2, is NAGVMQNPRHLVRRRGQEARLRCSPMKGHSHVYWYRQLPEEGLKFMVYLQKENIIDESGMPKERFSAEFPKEGPSILRIQQVVRGDSAAYFCASSPTEEAGYTFGSGTRLTVV.